A selection of T cell receptor beta chains follows, all from one sample in a study of cytomegalovirus exposure and HLA in healthy donors. Profiling relied on immunoSEQ multiplex PCR, and the TCRdb table lists in-frame clones only, not all of them. The repertoire holds about 180,000 clones, with approximately 80% as singletons. Input material: PBMCs. The source of these receptors is a boy aged 2 to 9 in good health and CMV-seronegative. CDR3s include the opening cysteine and the closing phenylalanine or tryptophan. A D gene is named only where the DNA matches it firmly. The size entry is marked missing in some rows and otherwise reads once, few, many or a size class.

V,J,D,size,DNA,CDR3
TRBV5-4,TRBJ2-7,.,.,TGTGCCAGCAGCTCCGGGACTCCAGGCTACGAGCAGTACTTC,CASSSGTPGYEQYF
TRBV6-1,TRBJ2-1,TRBD2,few,TGTGCCAGCAGTGGGCTGGCGGGAGGGCCGGATGAGCAGTTCTTC,CASSGLAGGPDEQFF
TRBV28,TRBJ1-1,TRBD1,.,TGTGCCAGCAGCTCCGGACAGGTCGTTGCTTTCTTT,CASSSGQVVAFF
TRBV5-1,TRBJ2-7,.,.,TGCGCCAGCAGCCCCACAGCTATACAGGGATACTACGAGCAGTACTTC,CASSPTAIQGYYEQYF
TRBV19,TRBJ1-6,TRBD1,.,TGTGCCAGTAGTGACAGGGGGCCGAATTCACCCCTCCACTTT,CASSDRGPNSPLHF
TRBV7-2,TRBJ2-3,.,.,TGTGCCAGCAGCCAGGGGCTCACAGATACGCAGTATTTT,CASSQGLTDTQYF
TRBV15,TRBJ2-7,TRBD2,.,TGTGCCACCAGCAGAGGGGGAGCTAGCGGGAGTTACGAGCAGTACTTC,CATSRGGASGSYEQYF
TRBV27,TRBJ2-2,.,.,TGTGCCAGCAGAGTAGCGGCCCGCACCGGGGAGCTGTTTTTT,CASRVAARTGELFF
TRBV30,TRBJ1-3,.,.,TGTGCCTGGATGGTCAGGGCAGGAAACACCATATATTTT,CAWMVRAGNTIYF
TRBV2,TRBJ1-2,TRBD1,.,TGTGCCAGCAGAGAAGGACAGGGGTCCTACTATGGCTACACCTTC,CASREGQGSYYGYTF
TRBV5-4,TRBJ2-3,TRBD2,.,TGTGCCAGCAGCTCAGGACTAGCGGCCCGCACAGATACGCAGTATTTT,CASSSGLAARTDTQYF
TRBV7-2,TRBJ1-1,.,.,TGTGCCAGCAGCTTAGGTCAGGGCAACACTGAAGCTTTCTTT,CASSLGQGNTEAFF
TRBV4-2,TRBJ2-3,.,.,TGTGCCAGCAGCCAAGATCTAACTACCAAAAGCACAGATACGCAGTATTTT,CASSQDLTTKSTDTQYF
TRBV4-1,TRBJ2-1,.,.,TGCGCCAGCAGCCCACAACAGGCGCTAAGCGGGACATATACGCTTAGCTACAATGAGCAGTTCTTC,CASSPQQALSGTYTLSYNEQFF
TRBV29-1,TRBJ2-5,TRBD2,.,TGCAGCTCCGCCTACGGGCGGGGGGGCAGGGAGACCCAGTACTTC,CSSAYGRGGRETQYF
TRBV4-3,TRBJ1-2,.,.,TGCGCCAGCAGCCCGAACTTCGGGAGCTATGGCTACACCTTC,CASSPNFGSYGYTF
TRBV5-6,TRBJ2-3,.,.,TGTGCCAGCATCCCGCGTGGCGAGGAGGCGGCAGATACGCAGTATTTT,CASIPRGEEAADTQYF
TRBV29-1,TRBJ2-1,.,.,TGCAGCGTTGAAGCCGGTAGTAGCGAGCAGTTCTTC,CSVEAGSSEQFF
TRBV7-8,TRBJ2-1,.,.,TGTGCCAGCAGCTTAGATAGGGGACAAATCAACAATGAGCAGTTCTTC,CASSLDRGQINNEQFF
TRBV6-5,TRBJ2-3,.,.,TGTGCCAGCAGTTACTCCCAAAGCACAGATACGCAGTATTTT,CASSYSQSTDTQYF
TRBV2,TRBJ2-3,.,.,TGTGCCAGCAGCGATCCCCAGGCGGGGGGACAGGATACGCAGTATTTT,CASSDPQAGGQDTQYF
TRBV2,TRBJ2-4,TRBD2,.,TGTGCCAGCAGTGACCCTAGCGGGGGGAACATTCAGTACTTC,CASSDPSGGNIQYF
TRBV29-1,TRBJ1-3,.,few,TGCAGCGTTGTTCAGGGGTGGGAGACTGGAAACACCATATATTTT,CSVVQGWETGNTIYF
TRBV5-1,TRBJ2-3,.,.,TGCGCCAGCAGGGCCTTGGACAGAAACACAGATACGCAGTATTTT,CASRALDRNTDTQYF
TRBV4-3,TRBJ1-2,.,.,TGCGCCAGCAGCCAAGATCCAGGGCCTAACTATGGCTACACCTTC,CASSQDPGPNYGYTF
TRBV6-6,TRBJ1-1,.,.,TGTGCCAGCAGTTACTCAGGGGAAGTTATAGGGACTGAAGCTTTCTTT,CASSYSGEVIGTEAFF
TRBV27,TRBJ2-5,TRBD1,.,TGTGCCAGCAGTCCAGAGGGACAGGGGGCAAAGACCCAGTACTTC,CASSPEGQGAKTQYF